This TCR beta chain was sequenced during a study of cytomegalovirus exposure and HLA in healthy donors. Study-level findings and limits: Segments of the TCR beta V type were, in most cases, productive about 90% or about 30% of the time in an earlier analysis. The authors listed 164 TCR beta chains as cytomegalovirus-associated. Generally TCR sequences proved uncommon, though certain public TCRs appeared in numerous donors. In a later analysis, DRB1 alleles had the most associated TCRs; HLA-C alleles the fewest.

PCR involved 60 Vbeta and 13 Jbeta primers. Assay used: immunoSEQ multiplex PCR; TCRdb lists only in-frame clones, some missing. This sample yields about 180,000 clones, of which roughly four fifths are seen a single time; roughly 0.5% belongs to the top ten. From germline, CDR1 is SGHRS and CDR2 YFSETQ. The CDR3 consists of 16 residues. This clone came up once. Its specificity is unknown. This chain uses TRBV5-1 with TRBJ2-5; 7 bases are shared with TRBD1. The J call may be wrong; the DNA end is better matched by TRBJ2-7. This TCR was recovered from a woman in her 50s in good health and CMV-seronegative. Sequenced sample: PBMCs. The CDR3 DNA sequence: TGCGCCAGCAGCCAGGATCAGGGGGTCCCGACGGACGAGCAGTACTTC. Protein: CASSQDQGVPTDEQYF.